The 11 T cell receptor beta chains below were found in one sample sequenced in a study of blood T cell repertoires in COVID-19. The repertoire was sequenced with immunoSEQ multiplex PCR; TCRdb's copy has only in-frame clones and lacks some. Of around 360,000 clones listed, 70% to 90% are singletons. Material for sequencing was PBMCs or T cells enriched from blood (not recorded which). These TCRs come from a man aged 35-49 years in a cohort exposed to, infected with or recovered from COVID-19 (not recorded which).

The gene calls are TRBV18 and TRBJ2-3; tentative D call: TRBD2 (6 bases). V dropped 3 bases and J dropped 7 bases, with 23 bases sitting between them. The CDR3 sequence is 17 residues long. Germline V gives CDR1 KGHSH, CDR2 LQKENI. The CDR3 loop reads CASSPRPPAGTHHTQYF. The CDR3, as DNA: TGTGCCAGCTCACCCCGTCCCCCGGCGGGAACCCACCATACGCAGTATTTT.

This sequence joins TRBV4-1 and TRBJ1-6; a possible D gene is TRBD1 (6 bases). Germline CDR1 reads MGHRA; CDR2 reads YSYEKL. V was shortened by 0 bases and J by 0 bases, with 12 bases between the two germline ends. The CDR3 has 18 residues. The CDR3 reads CASSQDSTGSSYNSPLHF. CDR3 coding DNA: TGCGCCAGCAGCCAAGATTCCACAGGGAGCTCCTATAATTCACCCCTCCACTTT.

This chain connects TRBV25-1 to TRBJ2-1; 8 nucleotides agree with TRBD2. Germline CDR1 MGHDK, CDR2 SYGVNS. The CDR3 runs 13 residues. V gave up 6 bases and J gave up 7 bases; unmatched junction bases: 5. CDR3 protein: CASRGGRRNEQFF. DNA of the CDR3: TGTGCCAGCAGAGGCGGGAGGCGTAATGAGCAGTTCTTC.

The chain is built from TRBV7-2 and TRBJ2-1; maybe TRBD2 (5 bases). This CDR3 has 21 residues. V dropped 0 bases and J dropped 1 base, with 25 bases sitting between them. Per the germline V gene, CDR1 is SGHTA and CDR2 is FQGNSA. The DNA for the CDR3 is TGTGCCAGCAGCTTAGCGGTTCGGGGTTTTGAGGGCCTTCGTTCCTACAATGAGCAGTTCTTC. Protein: CASSLAVRGFEGLRSYNEQFF. Together with reference TRBV7-2 and TRBJ2-1, the CDR3 gives the full variable domain: GAGVSQSPSNKVTEKGKDVELRCDPISGHTALYWYRQSLGQGLEFLIYFQGNSAPDKSGLPSDRFSAERTGGSVSTLTIQRTQQEDSAVYLCASSLAVRGFEGLRSYNEQFFGPGTRLTVL.

The chain employs TRBV5-5 and TRBJ1-1, with 9 bases that match TRBD1. J gave up 1 base and V 4 bases, and 2 bases lay outside the gene matches. The CDR3 extends over 14 amino acids. In germline, CDR1 is SGHKS, CDR2 YYEKEE (reference sequence). CDR3: CASSTGQGNTEAFF. The CDR3 region has the DNA TGTGCCAGCAGCACGGGACAGGGGAACACTGAAGCTTTCTTT.

The chain links TRBV19 to TRBJ2-7, with 8 bases that match TRBD2. Germline V gives CDR1 LNHDA, CDR2 SQIVND (reference sequence). Trimming took 5 bases from V and 2 from J; bases not matched to a gene: 8. The length of the CDR3 is 15 residues. This chain's CDR3 is CASSQSGSSTYEQYF. CDR3 DNA sequence: TGTGCCAGTAGTCAGAGCGGGAGTTCCACCTACGAGCAGTACTTC.

The J gene is TRBJ1-5, the V gene TRBV2; D unresolved. Trimming removed 7 bases from V and 0 bases from J, with 16 bases in between. Germline values: CDR1 SNHLY, CDR2 FYNNEI. This CDR3 spans 16 amino acids. In DNA form, the CDR3 reads TGTGCCAGCACCCTACGACAAGGTTATAGCAATCAGCCCCAGCATTTT. Amino acid sequence: CASTLRQGYSNQPQHF.

V gene TRBV27 combines with J gene TRBJ1-2; unclear D gene. V was cut by 2 bases and J by 5 bases, with 21 bases left in between. The CDR3 contains 17 residues. Germline CDR1 is MNHEY and CDR2 is SMNVEV (reference sequence). The CDR3 nucleotides read TGTGCCAGCAGTTTACTGGGCACGTCAGACCTAAGATATGGCTACACCTTC. It translates to CASSLLGTSDLRYGYTF.

J is TRBJ2-3 and V is TRBV15; TRBD2 might be the D (5 bases). This CDR3 comprises 15 residues. Germline assignment: CDR1 LNHNV and CDR2 YYDKDF (reference sequence). Trimming shortened V by 1 base and J by 3 bases, and 11 bases separated the two germline ends. The CDR3 loop is CATSRAFGSTDTQYF. The CDR3 coding sequence is TGTGCCACCAGCAGAGCCTTTGGGAGTACAGATACGCAGTATTTT.

V and J are TRBV6-6 and TRBJ2-7, with TRBD2 matching 10 bases. V shed 0 bases, J shed 3 bases, and the junction held 5 bases outside the gene matches. CDR1 is MNHNY, CDR2 SVGAGI, per germline (reference sequence). CDR3 length equals 16 residues. The CDR3 DNA reads as TGTGCCAGCAGTTACTCTCTGGCTAGCGGGAGCTACGAGCAGTACTTC. This translates into CASSYSLASGSYEQYF.

The chain recombines TRBV27 with TRBJ1-1; D perhaps matches TRBD1 (6 bases). The CDR3 sequence is 15 residues long. Germline lookup yields CDR1 MNHEY and CDR2 SMNVEV (reference sequence). The V and J ends lost 5 bases and 0 bases respectively, with 13 bases between them. CDR3 in amino acids: CASSPTGNMNTEAFF. CDR3 sequence (DNA): TGTGCCAGCAGTCCGACAGGAAACATGAACACTGAAGCTTTCTTT.